A selection of T cell receptor beta chains follows, all from one sample in a study of blood T cell repertoires in COVID-19. Some clones are missing from TCRdb's copy, which holds only in-frame ones; the method was immunoSEQ multiplex PCR. Counted here are roughly 140,000 clones, approximately 86% occurring once; the ten biggest clones make up less than 4.5%. Source material: peripheral blood. Receptors were obtained from an older woman with active or convalescent COVID-19. Both conserved end residues are trimmed from each CDR3. Fields, in order: J gene, V gene, CDR3 protein.

j_gene: TRBJ1-5
v_gene: TRBV4-3
CDR3aa: ASSQGIGDQPQH

j_gene: TRBJ1-6
v_gene: TRBV4-1
CDR3aa: ASSQGTINSPLH

j_gene: TRBJ2-7
v_gene: TRBV19
CDR3aa: ASSIRQGGTYEQY

j_gene: TRBJ1-4
v_gene: TRBV12-3/TRBV12-4
CDR3aa: ASSLRQEKLF

j_gene: TRBJ1-2
v_gene: TRBV27
CDR3aa: ASSPPGGNYGYT

j_gene: TRBJ1-4
v_gene: TRBV18
CDR3aa: ASSPPTQRGLKLF

j_gene: TRBJ1-1
v_gene: TRBV29-1
CDR3aa: SVWDRLMNTEAF

j_gene: TRBJ1-2
v_gene: TRBV6-5
CDR3aa: ASRGGSKNGYT

j_gene: TRBJ1-5
v_gene: TRBV7-2
CDR3aa: ASSQGQGPYQPQH

j_gene: TRBJ1-2
v_gene: TRBV10-3
CDR3aa: AINTGQSHGYT

j_gene: TRBJ2-5
v_gene: TRBV6-5
CDR3aa: ASSSYSRGDKETQY

j_gene: TRBJ2-7
v_gene: TRBV6-2/TRBV6-3
CDR3aa: ASSYPTYEQY

j_gene: TRBJ2-3
v_gene: TRBV27
CDR3aa: ASSLSRATDTQY

j_gene: TRBJ2-3
v_gene: TRBV7-9
CDR3aa: ASSLGTVGTDTQY

j_gene: TRBJ1-1
v_gene: TRBV10-3
CDR3aa: AISEGGSNTEAF

j_gene: TRBJ1-3
v_gene: TRBV5-5
CDR3aa: ASSLGRQGVSSGNTIY

j_gene: TRBJ2-3
v_gene: TRBV7-2
CDR3aa: ASSLISVVTDTQY

j_gene: TRBJ1-1
v_gene: TRBV10-3
CDR3aa: AIRTGLNTEAF

j_gene: TRBJ2-3
v_gene: TRBV10-3
CDR3aa: AIRVRGGGADTQY

j_gene: TRBJ2-4
v_gene: TRBV4-1
CDR3aa: ASSHPSGAKNIQY

j_gene: TRBJ2-5
v_gene: TRBV13
CDR3aa: ASSLGRGGGTETQY

j_gene: TRBJ2-1
v_gene: TRBV7-2
CDR3aa: ASSKRQGADEQF

j_gene: TRBJ2-1
v_gene: TRBV11-3
CDR3aa: ASSSGTYNEQF

j_gene: TRBJ1-2
v_gene: TRBV3-1/TRBV3-2
CDR3aa: ASSQAIEIYGYT

j_gene: TRBJ2-2
v_gene: TRBV9
CDR3aa: ASSDLAGDNTGELF

j_gene: TRBJ1-5
v_gene: TRBV2
CDR3aa: ASRRQVSNQPQH

j_gene: TRBJ2-2
v_gene: TRBV18
CDR3aa: ASSLQASIQGAATGELF

j_gene: TRBJ2-3
v_gene: TRBV9
CDR3aa: ASSASPVADTQY

j_gene: TRBJ2-6
v_gene: TRBV12-3/TRBV12-4
CDR3aa: ASRDTGANVLT